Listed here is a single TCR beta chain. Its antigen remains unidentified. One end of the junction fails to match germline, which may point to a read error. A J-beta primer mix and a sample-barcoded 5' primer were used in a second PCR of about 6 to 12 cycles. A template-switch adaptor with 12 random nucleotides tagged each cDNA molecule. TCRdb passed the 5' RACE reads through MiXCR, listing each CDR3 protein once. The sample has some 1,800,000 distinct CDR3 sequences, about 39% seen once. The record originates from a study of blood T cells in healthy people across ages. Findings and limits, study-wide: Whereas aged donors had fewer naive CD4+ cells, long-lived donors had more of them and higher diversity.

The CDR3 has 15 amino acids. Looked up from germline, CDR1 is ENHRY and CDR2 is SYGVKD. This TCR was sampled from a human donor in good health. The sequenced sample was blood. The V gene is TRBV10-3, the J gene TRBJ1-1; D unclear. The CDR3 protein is CAISEPTIRAGETFF. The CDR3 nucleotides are TGTGCCATCAGTGAGCCAACCATCCGGGCAGGTGAAACTTTCTTT.